A single sample gave rise to the 3 T cell receptor beta chains below, sequenced in a study of regulatory T cells in long-lasting Graves disease. Sample time point: persistent/refractory GD, antithyroid drugs over 5 years with positive TRAb. From PBMCs, RNA was extracted and then used to make the TCR library. Library construction for TCR beta used iRepertoire HTBI primers and Arm-PCR of CDR3 regions. Using its own MiXCR run on the multiplex PCR reads, TCRdb lists one record per CDR3 protein. Of 400,000 to 500,000 distinct CDR3 sequences listed, 20% to 25% are singletons. This sample comprised peripheral blood mononuclear cells (PBMCs), obtained when the disease was refractory, from a patient treated with antithyroid drugs. These TCRs come from a female donor with Graves disease.

V gene TRBV7-9 combines with J gene TRBJ2-5; TRBD1 matches at 11 bases. The closer fit of TRBJ2-1 to the DNA end suggests the J call may be wrong. CDR3 length: 14 amino acids. Germline V gives CDR1 SEHNR, CDR2 FQNEAQ (reference sequence). This CDR3 is CASSRGQGDNEQFF. The CDR3 nucleotides are TGTGCCAGCAGCCGGGGACAGGGGGACAATGAGCAGTTCTTC.

This clonotype was detected only a few times. J is TRBJ2-7 and V is TRBV6-1, with D tentatively TRBD1 or TRBD2 (7 bases each). CDR3 size: 13 residues. Germline V gene data show CDR1 as MNHNS and CDR2 as SASEGT. V was clipped by 8 bases and J by 3 bases, with 14 bases between them. CDR3 nucleotides: TGTGCCAGCGGGAGGGGGCGGGACTACGAGCAGTACTTC. The encoded protein is CASGRGRDYEQYF.

This clonotype was picked up a small number of times. This chain uses TRBV28 with TRBJ1-2; weak D call: TRBD1 (5 bases). Per germline, CDR1 MDHEN and CDR2 SYDVKM. The V and J ends lost 2 bases and 9 bases respectively, with 10 bases between them. The CDR3 consists of 12 residues. The CDR3 bases are TGTGCCAGCAGTTTAGCAGGGCGTAGCTACACCTTC. Translation: CASSLAGRSYTF.